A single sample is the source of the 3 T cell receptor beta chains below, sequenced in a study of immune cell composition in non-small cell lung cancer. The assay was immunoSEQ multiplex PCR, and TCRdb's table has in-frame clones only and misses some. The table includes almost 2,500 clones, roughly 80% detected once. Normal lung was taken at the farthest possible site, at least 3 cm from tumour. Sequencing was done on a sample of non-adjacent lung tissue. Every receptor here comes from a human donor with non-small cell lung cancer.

The CDR3: CSIDSGGPQETQYF. The CDR3 DNA reads TGCAGCATCGATAGCGGGGGGCCCCAAGAGACCCAGTACTTC. The chain recombines TRBV29-1 with TRBJ2-5; 10 bases fit TRBD2. With 8 bases clipped from V and 1 base from J, the junction kept 7 bases outside the gene matches. Germline assignment: CDR1 SQVTM and CDR2 ANQGSEA. The CDR3 totals 14 residues.

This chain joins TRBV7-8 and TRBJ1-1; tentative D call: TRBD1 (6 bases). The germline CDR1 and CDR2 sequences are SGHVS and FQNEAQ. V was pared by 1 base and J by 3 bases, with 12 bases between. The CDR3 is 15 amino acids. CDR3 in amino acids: CASSLEVQGDTEAFF. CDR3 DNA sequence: TGTGCCAGCAGCTTAGAAGTACAGGGAGACACTGAAGCTTTCTTT.

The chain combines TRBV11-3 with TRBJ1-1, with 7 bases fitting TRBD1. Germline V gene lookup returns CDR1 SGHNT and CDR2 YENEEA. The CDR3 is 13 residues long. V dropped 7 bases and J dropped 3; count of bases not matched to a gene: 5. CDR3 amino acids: CASNYQGDTEAFF. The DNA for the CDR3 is TGTGCCAGCAATTACCAGGGGGACACTGAAGCTTTCTTT.